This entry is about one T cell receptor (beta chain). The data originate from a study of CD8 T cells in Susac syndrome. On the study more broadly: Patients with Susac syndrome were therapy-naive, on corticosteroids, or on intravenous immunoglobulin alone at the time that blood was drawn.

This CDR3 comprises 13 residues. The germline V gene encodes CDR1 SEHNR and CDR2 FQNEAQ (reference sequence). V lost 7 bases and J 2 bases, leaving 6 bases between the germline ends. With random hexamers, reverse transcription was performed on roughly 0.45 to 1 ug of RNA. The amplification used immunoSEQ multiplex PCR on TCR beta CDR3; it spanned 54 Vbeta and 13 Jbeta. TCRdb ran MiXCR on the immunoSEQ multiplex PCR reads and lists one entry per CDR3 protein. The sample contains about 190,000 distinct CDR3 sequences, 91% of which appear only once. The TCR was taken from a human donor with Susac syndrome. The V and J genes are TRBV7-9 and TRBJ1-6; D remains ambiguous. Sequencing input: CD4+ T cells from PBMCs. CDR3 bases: TGTGCCAGCAAGGGAGCCTATAATTCACCCCTCCACTTT. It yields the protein CASKGAYNSPLHF.